These T cell receptor beta chains were read from a single sample in a study of long-term antiretroviral therapy in people with HIV. TCRdb's copy holds only in-frame clones and misses some; the assay was immunoSEQ multiplex PCR. In the table there are over 25,000 clones, roughly 80% of which are singletons. The specimen comprised unsorted PBMCs, sampled 3 years after starting antiretroviral therapy. Receptors originate from a man aged 35 to 55 with HIV. The CDR3 runs from the conserved cysteine through the conserved F or W. Each record gives: D gene, J gene, clone size, V gene, CDR3 DNA, CDR3 protein. A D gene is named only where the DNA matches it firmly. Size is stated for part of the rows, as once, few or many counts, or as a class when the clone is expanded.

d_call: -
j_call: TRBJ2-7
clone_size: few
v_call: TRBV5-5
cdr3_nt: TGTGCCAGCAGCTACCGGACAGCGGACTCCTACGAGCAGTACTTC
cdr3_aa: CASSYRTADSYEQYF

d_call: TRBD2
j_call: TRBJ2-5
clone_size: -
v_call: TRBV5-1
cdr3_nt: TGCGCCAGCAGCTTGGCTGTGCTAGCGGGGGCGAAAGAGACCCAGTACTTC
cdr3_aa: CASSLAVLAGAKETQYF

d_call: -
j_call: TRBJ2-7
clone_size: few
v_call: TRBV5-5
cdr3_nt: TGTGCCAGCAGCCAACAGGAACCCTACGAGCAGTACTTC
cdr3_aa: CASSQQEPYEQYF

d_call: -
j_call: TRBJ1-5
clone_size: few
v_call: TRBV5-5
cdr3_nt: TGTGCCAGCAGCTTTGCGCGGAGCAATCAGCCCCAGCATTTT
cdr3_aa: CASSFARSNQPQHF

d_call: -
j_call: TRBJ1-1
clone_size: -
v_call: TRBV18
cdr3_nt: TGTGCCAGCTCACCGGGACAGAACACTGAAGCTTTCTTT
cdr3_aa: CASSPGQNTEAFF

d_call: TRBD2
j_call: TRBJ2-7
clone_size: once
v_call: TRBV19
cdr3_nt: TGTGCCAGTAAGGGCGGGAGGTCAGACGAGCAGTACTTC
cdr3_aa: CASKGGRSDEQYF

d_call: TRBD1
j_call: TRBJ2-7
clone_size: -
v_call: TRBV6-5
cdr3_nt: TGTGCCAGCAGTCCGACCGGGACAGGGGGCTTCGAGCAGTACTTC
cdr3_aa: CASSPTGTGGFEQYF

d_call: TRBD2
j_call: TRBJ2-3
clone_size: once
v_call: TRBV11-2
cdr3_nt: TGTGCCAGCAGCCACGTAGCGGGGGGGCCGACAGATACGCAGTATTTT
cdr3_aa: CASSHVAGGPTDTQYF

d_call: TRBD2
j_call: TRBJ2-3
clone_size: once
v_call: TRBV5-6
cdr3_nt: TGTGCCAGCAGCTCATCGGGACTAGCGGGGGGGGATACGCAGTATTTT
cdr3_aa: CASSSSGLAGGDTQYF

d_call: -
j_call: TRBJ1-1
clone_size: -
v_call: TRBV6-6
cdr3_nt: TGTGCCAGCAGTTACCCCGGACTGAGTGAAGCTTTCTTT
cdr3_aa: CASSYPGLSEAFF

d_call: -
j_call: TRBJ1-6
clone_size: few
v_call: TRBV6-1
cdr3_nt: TGTGCCAGCAGTGAAATGACAGGAGTTTCACCCCTCCACTTT
cdr3_aa: CASSEMTGVSPLHF

d_call: -
j_call: TRBJ2-3
clone_size: -
v_call: TRBV20-1
cdr3_nt: TGCAGTGCCGGAAGAGATACGCAGTATTTT
cdr3_aa: CSAGRDTQYF

d_call: -
j_call: TRBJ1-1
clone_size: few
v_call: TRBV18
cdr3_nt: TGTGCCAGCTCACCACCGGCGGCGAACACTGAAGCTTTCTTT
cdr3_aa: CASSPPAANTEAFF

d_call: -
j_call: TRBJ1-5
clone_size: -
v_call: TRBV7-8
cdr3_nt: TGTGCCAGCAGCTCCACGCGGGACAGCAATCAGCCCCAGCATTTT
cdr3_aa: CASSSTRDSNQPQHF

d_call: -
j_call: TRBJ1-3
clone_size: -
v_call: TRBV4-1
cdr3_nt: TGCGCCAGCAGCCCAGGGAGCTCTGGAAACACCATATATTTT
cdr3_aa: CASSPGSSGNTIYF

d_call: -
j_call: TRBJ2-1
clone_size: -
v_call: TRBV4-3
cdr3_nt: TGCGCCAGCAGCCGAGAAAGCGGAAGCTCCTACAATGAGCAGTTCTTC
cdr3_aa: CASSRESGSSYNEQFF

d_call: TRBD2
j_call: TRBJ2-2
clone_size: -
v_call: TRBV5-4
cdr3_nt: TGTGCCAGCAGCTTAGACGGGGGGACCGCGAACACCGGGGAGCTGTTTTTT
cdr3_aa: CASSLDGGTANTGELFF

d_call: -
j_call: TRBJ1-5
clone_size: -
v_call: TRBV6-5
cdr3_nt: TGTGCCAGCTCCCCCGGGGGCCGCAATCAGCCCCAGCATTTT
cdr3_aa: CASSPGGRNQPQHF

d_call: -
j_call: TRBJ2-2
clone_size: -
v_call: TRBV18
cdr3_nt: TGTGCCAGCTCACTGTTGAGGGACAACGGGGAGCTGTTTTTT
cdr3_aa: CASSLLRDNGELFF

d_call: TRBD1
j_call: TRBJ1-4
clone_size: -
v_call: TRBV2
cdr3_nt: TGTGCCAGCAGTGGGGACAGCCGCAGTGAAAAACTGTTTTTT
cdr3_aa: CASSGDSRSEKLFF

d_call: -
j_call: TRBJ2-3
clone_size: -
v_call: TRBV25-1
cdr3_nt: TGTGCCAGCACTAAGACCAAATTAGTTGCAGATACGCAGTATTTT
cdr3_aa: CASTKTKLVADTQYF

d_call: TRBD2
j_call: TRBJ2-5
clone_size: -
v_call: TRBV5-4
cdr3_nt: TGTGCCAGCAGCTCAAGGACTAGCGGGGAAGAGACCCAGTACTTC
cdr3_aa: CASSSRTSGEETQYF

d_call: -
j_call: TRBJ2-7
clone_size: -
v_call: TRBV5-4
cdr3_nt: TGTGCCAGCAGCTCGAATCTAGCGTCCTACGAGCAGTACTTC
cdr3_aa: CASSSNLASYEQYF

d_call: -
j_call: TRBJ2-7
clone_size: -
v_call: TRBV19
cdr3_nt: TGTGCCAGTAGTATTTCGCCCGGTCAGGGCGAGCAGTACTTC
cdr3_aa: CASSISPGQGEQYF

d_call: -
j_call: TRBJ1-3
clone_size: -
v_call: TRBV9
cdr3_nt: TGTGCCAGCAGCGCCGGACTCAGCTCTGGAAACACCATATATTTT
cdr3_aa: CASSAGLSSGNTIYF

d_call: TRBD2
j_call: TRBJ2-3
clone_size: once
v_call: TRBV5-4
cdr3_nt: TGTGCCAGCAGCTTAGGACTAGCGGGAGGGAGTAGCACAGATACGCAGTATTTT
cdr3_aa: CASSLGLAGGSSTDTQYF

d_call: -
j_call: TRBJ1-1
clone_size: -
v_call: TRBV4-2
cdr3_nt: TGTGCCAGCAGCCTCGACAGCACCGGGGGCACTGAAGCTTTCTTT
cdr3_aa: CASSLDSTGGTEAFF

d_call: TRBD1
j_call: TRBJ2-7
clone_size: -
v_call: TRBV18
cdr3_nt: TGTGCCAGCTCACGGTATCCCGACCCGGGACAGGGGAGATACGAGCAGTACTTC
cdr3_aa: CASSRYPDPGQGRYEQYF

d_call: -
j_call: TRBJ2-1
clone_size: few
v_call: TRBV19
cdr3_nt: TGTGCCAGTAGTATGGCAACTTACAATGAGCAGTTCTTC
cdr3_aa: CASSMATYNEQFF

d_call: TRBD2
j_call: TRBJ2-2
clone_size: -
v_call: TRBV27
cdr3_nt: TGTGCCAGCAGTCCCCGGACTAGCCTCTTCACCGGGGAGCTGTTTTTT
cdr3_aa: CASSPRTSLFTGELFF

d_call: TRBD1
j_call: TRBJ1-5
clone_size: few
v_call: TRBV19
cdr3_nt: TGTGCCAGTACGGACAGGGTCCATCAGCCCCAGCATTTT
cdr3_aa: CASTDRVHQPQHF

d_call: -
j_call: TRBJ2-5
clone_size: -
v_call: TRBV27
cdr3_nt: TGTGCCAGCAGTCCGGCCGGGTCCCCCAAAGGAAAGACCCAGTACTTC
cdr3_aa: CASSPAGSPKGKTQYF

d_call: TRBD1
j_call: TRBJ2-7
clone_size: -
v_call: TRBV7-6
cdr3_nt: TGTGCCAGCAGCTTATACAGGGGGCCCTACGAGCAGTACTTC
cdr3_aa: CASSLYRGPYEQYF

d_call: -
j_call: TRBJ2-7
clone_size: -
v_call: TRBV7-2
cdr3_nt: TGTGCCAGCAGCTTATGGGGGGCCCACGAGCAGTACTTC
cdr3_aa: CASSLWGAHEQYF

d_call: -
j_call: TRBJ2-3
clone_size: -
v_call: TRBV11-2
cdr3_nt: TGTGCCAGCAGCTTAGCCGGTAGCCCAGATACGCAGTATTTT
cdr3_aa: CASSLAGSPDTQYF

d_call: -
j_call: TRBJ2-4
clone_size: -
v_call: TRBV6-1
cdr3_nt: TGTGCCAGCAGTGAAGAAGGGGCCAAAAACATTCAGTACTTC
cdr3_aa: CASSEEGAKNIQYF

d_call: TRBD1
j_call: TRBJ2-7
clone_size: -
v_call: TRBV4-1
cdr3_nt: TGCGCCAGCAGCCAAGCAGGGACAGCCTCCTACGAGCAGTACTTC
cdr3_aa: CASSQAGTASYEQYF

d_call: TRBD2
j_call: TRBJ2-5
clone_size: once
v_call: TRBV2
cdr3_nt: TGTGCCAGCAAGACAGCTAGCGGGGGGCTCCAAGAGACCCAGTACTTC
cdr3_aa: CASKTASGGLQETQYF

d_call: -
j_call: TRBJ1-1
clone_size: -
v_call: TRBV6-6
cdr3_nt: TGTGCCAGCAGTTGGGACGCAGAGACCGAAGCTTTCTTT
cdr3_aa: CASSWDAETEAFF

d_call: TRBD1
j_call: TRBJ2-6
clone_size: -
v_call: TRBV18
cdr3_nt: TGTGCCAGCTCATCACCGACCGGGACAGGTATTAACGGGGCCAACGTCCTGACTTTC
cdr3_aa: CASSSPTGTGINGANVLTF

d_call: TRBD2
j_call: TRBJ2-7
clone_size: -
v_call: TRBV2
cdr3_nt: TGTGCCAGCAGTGAAACGGGGAGGGGCTCCTACGAGCAGTACTTC
cdr3_aa: CASSETGRGSYEQYF

d_call: -
j_call: TRBJ2-2
clone_size: -
v_call: TRBV27
cdr3_nt: TGTGCCAGCAGTCCCGTGGCCCCCGGTGGCGGGGAGCTGTTTTTT
cdr3_aa: CASSPVAPGGGELFF

d_call: -
j_call: TRBJ2-3
clone_size: -
v_call: TRBV25-1
cdr3_nt: TGTGCCAGCAGGCCCAGCGGCGATACGCAGTATTTT
cdr3_aa: CASRPSGDTQYF

d_call: TRBD2
j_call: TRBJ2-1
clone_size: -
v_call: TRBV4-3
cdr3_nt: TGCGCCAGCAGCCAAGGGTTAGCGGGAGAGAATGAGCAGTTCTTC
cdr3_aa: CASSQGLAGENEQFF

d_call: TRBD2
j_call: TRBJ2-7
clone_size: -
v_call: TRBV6-7
cdr3_nt: TGTGCCAGCCCCCCCCCGGCGTGGGAGGGGCAGTACTTC
cdr3_aa: CASPPPAWEGQYF

d_call: -
j_call: TRBJ2-1
clone_size: -
v_call: TRBV6-4
cdr3_nt: TGTGCCAGCAGTCCAACTAGCACCCACGGTGAGCAGTTCTTC
cdr3_aa: CASSPTSTHGEQFF